Sequencing of this T cell receptor beta chain was carried out in a study of robustness of blood B and T cell sequencing listed by TCRdb under 2018. As for the study more broadly: The study was designed to determine how much peripheral blood is required to reliably characterize an individual's TCRbeta and IgG repertoires. TCRbeta and IgG repertoires were quantified in each of the roughly 10 independently drawn blood samples. As technical replicates, two replicate TCRbeta cDNA libraries were prepared from one shared RNA pool derived from a single 10 ml draw. Summary of the overall study and its limitations: Between the technical replicate libraries, nearly 95% of the top 10,000 TCRbeta clonotypes in one library were also present in the other library. Coverage of the top 10,000 TCRbeta clonotypes approached saturation when 3 or 4 tubes (roughly 26-40 ml blood) were combined. Every single 10 ml sample contained the 1,000 most abundant TCRbeta clonotypes from the pooled draws. Because EDTA tubes had to be fractionated immediately, the use of EDTA tubes in multi-site collections was limited. Evidence of cross-contamination, likely resulting from batch processing, was observed in one pair of TCRbeta libraries, and the UMI-sequence pairs shared between the two libraries were removed. A full plateau was not reached by TCRbeta rarefaction curves, suggesting under-sequencing or many low-abundance clonotypes. Overlap of rare TCRbeta clonotypes did not improve with pooling tubes, implying much larger blood volumes would be needed to capture them.

On this clonotype itself: Its antigen specificity is not known. No much larger clonotype is one base removed from it; base qualities were not supplied.

The library was prepared using PCR. Sequencing relied on an Illumina MiSeq. cDNA was made using SMARTScribe reverse transcriptase and a 5' template-switch oligo that added a universal priming site. A 12-nucleotide random unique molecular identifier (UMI) was carried by the template-switch oligo, and each cDNA molecule was tagged with this UMI. Chain-specific reverse primers targeted TCRbeta transcripts during reverse transcription. Uracil DNA glycosylase treatment removed residual template-switch adapters, and cDNA was purified with a Qiagen MinElute kit. The first PCR ran for around 23 cycles with KAPA HiFi HotStart ReadyMix and step-out primers, divided among four 50 microliter reactions. First-round PCR products were gel-purified before further amplification. Illumina Nextera adapters were added in a second roughly 8-cycle PCR, after which libraries were purified and pooled. A 50-nucleotide 5' read captured the UMI barcode for each TCRbeta molecule. The study's own analysis went as follows. Using the MIGEC toolkit, reads were grouped by UMI into consensus reads. PEAR was used to merge forward and reverse consensus reads into final reads. Identical UMI-sequence pairs shared across libraries were treated as cross-sample contamination and removed by a custom decontamination script. V(D)J assignment and CDR3 extraction were performed with MIGMAP, a wrapper around IgBLAST. TCR clonotypes were defined by identical V gene, J gene and CDR3 amino acid sequence, and CDR1 and CDR2 were left unsequenced. The public reads were reanalyzed by TCRdb: fastp trimming at Q25, MiXCR alignment, in-frame beta chains only. Entries are consolidated by CDR3 protein sequence, retaining the most common genes and DNA. The V and J calls and clone size are TCRdb's, not the authors'. Recorded for this sample are approximately 1,200 distinct CDR3 sequences; approximately 70% of them occurred a single time. Roughly 32% of the sample comes from the top ten.

TCRbeta repertoires were measured from mRNA instead of genomic DNA, an approach that captures expressed receptors. Buffy coat leukocytes were collected into Trizol, and RNA was extracted with the Direct-zol RNA MiniPrep Plus kit without cell sorting. To separate plasma, buffy coat and red blood cells, the EDTA blood tubes were centrifuged right away at 4 degrees C. Trimming takes 4 bases from V and 0 bases from J, and the germline ends sit 14 bases apart. Reading the germline V gene (reference sequence) gives CDR1 SGHNT and CDR2 YYREEE. The CDR3 holds 17 amino acids from the cysteine to the phenylalanine. This entry keeps only the CDR3 DNA: 51 bases, framed from base 1.

Source material: peripheral blood. This sequence was found in a human donor in good health. This chain is built from TRBV5-4 and TRBJ2-6; the best D guess is TRBD2, with 6 bases matching. In nucleotides, the sequence is TGTGCCAGCAGCGGGGGGTCAGACGGCTCTGGGGCCAACGTCCTGACTTTC. It translates as CASSGGSDGSGANVLTF.